This TCR beta chain came from a study of blood T cell repertoires in COVID-19. The CDR3 loop spans 13 amino acids. Trimming took 6 bases from V and 7 from J; bases not matched to a gene: 5. Sequenced by immunoSEQ multiplex PCR; TCRdb stores in-frame clones only, minus some. Among 80,000 to 95,000 clones listed, 85% were seen once. Sequencing was carried out using peripheral blood. The J gene is TRBJ1-4, the V gene TRBV12-3 or TRBV12-4; 7 nucleotides agree with TRBD1. This receptor was taken from a woman aged 70 to 79 with acute or convalescent COVID-19. As DNA, the CDR3 is TGTGCCAGCAGCCTCGGGACAGTTGAAAAACTGTTTTTT. It is translated as CASSLGTVEKLFF.